Listed here are 24 T cell receptor beta chains from one sample, sequenced in a study of radiotherapy plus CTLA-4 blockade in lung cancer. Method: immunoSEQ multiplex PCR; TCRdb's copy keeps in-frame clones and lacks some. The sample has some 74,000 clones, around 73% seen once; the top ten hold 7.1%. Sequencing was performed on peripheral blood, taken from a patient treated with radiotherapy plus ipilimumab. The receptors shown here come from a human donor with non-small cell lung cancer who had a complete response to radiotherapy plus ipilimumab.

The chain employs TRBV27 and TRBJ2-5; 7 bases fit TRBD1. CDR1 is MNHEY and CDR2 is SMNVEV in the germline V gene (reference sequence). This CDR3 has 14 residues. V was clipped by 7 bases and J by 3 bases; unmatched bases: 8. The CDR3 region has the DNA TGTGCCAGCATCGCTACCGGGACAGAAGAGACCCAGTACTTC. This codes for CASIATGTEETQYF.

V is TRBV5-1 and J is TRBJ2-3; a weak D match, TRBD2 (6 bases). The CDR3 is 15 residues long. V lost 0 bases to trimming and J lost 4 bases, with 12 bases between them. The V gene's germline CDR1 is SGHRS and CDR2 YFSETQ. The CDR3 DNA is TGCGCCAGCAGCTTGGGGGCTAGCGAAGCAGATACGCAGTATTTT. Protein sequence: CASSLGASEADTQYF.

This clone was recorded a few times. The V and J genes are TRBV6-5 and TRBJ1-5; no firm D call. Germline V gene lookup returns CDR1 MNHEY and CDR2 SVGAGI. The V end lost 6 bases, the J end lost 0 bases, and 6 bases lay between the germline ends. There are 13 residues in the CDR3. Written as DNA, the CDR3 is TGTGCCAGCAGAGATTATAGCAATCAGCCCCAGCATTTT. Amino acids: CASRDYSNQPQHF.

The chain links TRBV9 to TRBJ1-6, with a tentative D call TRBD1 (5 bases). CDR3 size: 15 residues. Germline V gene data show CDR1 as SGDLS and CDR2 as YYNGEE. V lost 2 bases and J 9 bases, leaving 15 bases between the germline ends. This chain's CDR3 is CASSVGVGERSPLHF. CDR3 bases: TGTGCCAGCAGCGTGGGGGTAGGGGAGCGTTCACCCCTCCACTTT. Full variable domain (rest looked up from reference TRBV9 and TRBJ1-6): DSGVTQTPKHLITATGQRVTLRCSPRSGDLSVYWYQQSLDQGLQFLIQYYNGEERAKGNILERFSAQQFPDLHSELNLSSLELGDSALYFCASSVGVGERSPLHFGNGTRLTVT.

The rearrangement joins TRBV7-9 to TRBJ2-7; 7 nucleotides match TRBD2. Germline CDR1 and CDR2: SEHNR and FQNEAQ (reference sequence). The CDR3 contains 15 residues. Trimming at V came to 6 bases and at J to 2 bases, leaving 10 bases not matched to a gene. CDR3 residues: CASSPLSGTPYEQYF. CDR3 nucleotide sequence: TGTGCCAGCAGTCCACTGAGCGGGACGCCCTACGAGCAGTACTTC.

The J gene is TRBJ2-1, the V gene TRBV6-5; 7 positions agree with TRBD1. Germline values: CDR1 MNHEY, CDR2 SVGAGI. This CDR3 is built from 15 residues. Germline trimming cut 4 bases from V and 4 bases from J; bases unmatched to any gene: 7. CDR3 sequence (DNA): TGTGCCAGCAGTTTCCTCGACAGGGCATACAATGAGCAGTTCTTC. It translates to CASSFLDRAYNEQFF.

This chain links TRBV5-5 with TRBJ2-7, with 10 positions matching TRBD1. Germline V gives CDR1 SGHKS, CDR2 YYEKEE (reference sequence). The CDR3 covers 16 residues. The V gene end was trimmed by 4 bases and the J gene end by 4 bases; junction bases not matched to a gene: 11. The CDR3 nucleotides are TGTGCCAGCAGCCTGGCCCGGACAGGGGGTGAGTACGAGCAGTACGTC. Amino acids: CASSLARTGGEYEQYV.

The chain is built from TRBV28 and TRBJ1-3; D not resolved. Per the germline V gene, CDR1 is MDHEN and CDR2 is SYDVKM. With 7 bases removed from V and 0 bases from J, the gap between germline ends came to 16 bases. This CDR3 is built from 16 residues. The CDR3 reads CASIPPLQFSGNTIYF. The CDR3 DNA follows: TGTGCCAGCATCCCTCCACTCCAATTCTCTGGAAACACCATATATTTT.

This sequence joins TRBV11-2 and TRBJ1-3; 8 nucleotides agree with TRBD1. V lost 3 bases to trimming and J lost 7 bases; unmatched junction nucleotides: 5. Germline V gene data show CDR1 as SGHAT and CDR2 as FQNNGV. CDR3 size: 14 residues. CDR3: CASSFRTGSNTIYF. The CDR3 region has the DNA TGTGCCAGCAGCTTCCGGACAGGGAGTAACACCATATATTTT.

The rearrangement links TRBV11-2 to TRBJ1-3; D is perhaps TRBD1 (5 bases). The CDR3 extends over 14 amino acids. CDR1 and CDR2 (germline): SGHAT, FQNNGV. V lost 6 bases and J 0 bases, leaving 9 bases between the germline ends. The CDR3 sequence is CASSLDNSGNTIYF. CDR3 bases: TGTGCCAGCAGTTTGGACAACTCTGGAAACACCATATATTTT. Full variable domain (remainder filled in from reference TRBV11-2 and TRBJ1-3): EAGVAQSPRYKIIEKRQSVAFWCNPISGHATLYWYQQILGQGPKLLIQFQNNGVVDDSQLPKDRFSAERLKGVDSTLKIQPAKLEDSAVYLCASSLDNSGNTIYFGEGSWLTVV.

The count of this clone is one. V is TRBV9 and J is TRBJ2-5; D is undetermined. Germline-derived CDR1 and CDR2 are SGDLS and YYNGEE. V was pared by 2 bases and J by 3 bases, with 5 bases between. This CDR3 comprises 12 residues. The CDR3 region is CASSVEKETQYF. In DNA form, the CDR3 reads TGTGCCAGCAGCGTGGAGAAAGAGACCCAGTACTTC.

The chain uses TRBV9 and TRBJ2-5; D unresolved. The CDR3 runs 14 residues. Germline V gene sequence: CDR1 SGDLS, CDR2 YYNGEE. Trimming took off 0 bases at V and 2 bases at J, with 8 bases between the two ends. The CDR3 coding sequence is TGTGCCAGCAGCGTAGGAGGTCAGCAAGAGACCCAGTACTTC. Its translation is CASSVGGQQETQYF. The full variable domain, completed using reference TRBV9 and TRBJ2-5, is DSGVTQTPKHLITATGQRVTLRCSPRSGDLSVYWYQQSLDQGLQFLIQYYNGEERAKGNILERFSAQQFPDLHSELNLSSLELGDSALYFCASSVGGQQETQYFGPGTRLLVL.

In DNA form, the CDR3 reads TGTGCCAGCAGTGAAGATTGGGGAAACTATGGCTACACCTTC. Protein product: CASSEDWGNYGYTF. This chain joins TRBV6-1 and TRBJ1-2; D not certain. Trimming removed 1 base from V and 2 bases from J, with 8 bases in between. The length of the CDR3 is 14 residues. Germline V CDR1 and CDR2: MNHNS, SASEGT.

The chain couples TRBV5-6 to TRBJ1-3; D is ambiguous. Germline CDR1 SGHDT, CDR2 YYEEEE. The CDR3 is 15 amino acids. Trimming took 3 bases from V and 2 from J, leaving 12 bases between them. This CDR3 is CASSSIWGAGNTIYF. CDR3 bases: TGTGCCAGCAGCTCCATATGGGGAGCTGGAAACACCATATATTTT.

The V and J genes are TRBV9 and TRBJ2-3, with 12 nucleotides matching TRBD2. The CDR3 covers 20 residues. Germline lookup yields CDR1 SGDLS and CDR2 YYNGEE. After removal of 0 bases from V and 2 bases from J, the junction contained 13 bases not matched to a gene. The CDR3 region is CASSVGPSGGAAKLTDTQYF. The CDR3 nucleotides are TGTGCCAGCAGCGTAGGGCCTAGCGGGGGGGCAGCAAAACTCACAGATACGCAGTATTTT.

The V call is TRBV4-3, the J call TRBJ2-1; 8 bases line up with TRBD2. Germline V gene sequence: CDR1 LGHNA, CDR2 YSLEER. The CDR3 runs 17 residues. The trim removed 0 bases at V and 0 bases at J, leaving 4 bases unmatched. The CDR3 here is CASSQDRSGSSYNEQFF. The CDR3 DNA is TGCGCCAGCAGCCAAGATCGGAGCGGGAGCTCCTACAATGAGCAGTTCTTC.

This chain uses TRBV6-5 with TRBJ2-7; D is uncertain. Germline CDR1 is MNHEY and CDR2 is SVGAGI. The CDR3 is made up of 14 amino acids. The V end was cut by 0 bases, the J end by 4 bases, with 10 bases between. CDR3 DNA: TGTGCCAGCAGTTACTCACGAACAGCATACGAGCAGTACTTC. This codes for CASSYSRTAYEQYF.

The chain carries TRBV7-6 and TRBJ2-3; D may be TRBD2 (6 bases). The CDR3 runs to 14 residues. CDR1 and CDR2 (germline): SGHVS, FNYEAQ. Deletions cut 4 bases from V and 2 bases from J, with 10 bases between. The CDR3 region has the DNA TGTGCCAGCAGCTCGGGACTTCACACAGATACGCAGTATTTT. This encodes CASSSGLHTDTQYF.

J is TRBJ1-6 and V is TRBV5-1; 12 bases match TRBD1. The CDR3 contains 16 residues. The junction had 3 bases not matched to a gene; V was cut back by 0 bases and J by 8 bases. Per germline, CDR1 SGHRS and CDR2 YFSETQ. CDR3 coding DNA: TGCGCCAGCAGCTTGGGGGACAGGGGGCTATATTCACCCCTCCACTTT. This encodes CASSLGDRGLYSPLHF.

The chain carries TRBV19 and TRBJ1-5; 8 nucleotides line up with TRBD1. Looked up from germline, CDR1 is LNHDA and CDR2 is SQIVND (reference sequence). J was trimmed by 4 bases and V by 3 bases; bases with no gene match: 8. The CDR3 has 16 amino acids. The CDR3 spells CASSMATGVENQPQHF. The CDR3 DNA reads TGTGCCAGTAGTATGGCGACAGGGGTTGAGAATCAGCCCCAGCATTTT.

V usage is TRBV9 and J usage is TRBJ2-1; 12 bases fit TRBD1. V dropped 0 bases and J dropped 7; count of bases not matched to a gene: 2. The CDR3 has 15 residues. CDR1 is SGDLS, CDR2 YYNGEE, per germline. The DNA of the CDR3 is TGTGCCAGCAGCGTAGGGGGACAGGGGGCAAATGAGCAGTTCTTC. Its protein product is CASSVGGQGANEQFF.

The rearrangement links TRBV2 to TRBJ2-3; D call uncertain. CDR3 size: 11 residues. Germline V gene sequence: CDR1 SNHLY, CDR2 FYNNEI. V lost 7 bases and J lost 3, with 5 bases in between. The CDR3 sequence is CASTQTDTQYF. DNA of the CDR3: TGTGCCAGCACCCAAACAGATACGCAGTATTTT. Based on the CDR3 plus reference TRBV2 and TRBJ2-3, the full variable domain is EPEVTQTPSHQVTQMGQEVILRCVPISNHLYFYWYRQILGQKVEFLVSFYNNEISEKSEIFDDQFSVERPDGSNFTLKIRSTKLEDSAMYFCASTQTDTQYFGPGTRLTVL.

This sequence joins TRBV29-1 and TRBJ2-1, with a tentative D call TRBD2 (5 bases). CDR1 is SQVTM and CDR2 is ANQGSEA in the germline V gene. The germline V and J ends were trimmed by 5 bases and 10 bases, with 18 bases remaining between them. The CDR3 spans 13 residues. The CDR3 coding sequence is TGCAGCGTTAAACCCCCCGAGGGCTGGGAGCAGTTCTTC. Amino acids: CSVKPPEGWEQFF.

The chain combines TRBV30 with TRBJ2-1, with TRBD1 identical over 11 bases. CDR1 is GTSNPN, CDR2 SVGIG, per germline (reference sequence). Trimming took 8 bases from V and 13 from J; bases not matched to a gene: 13. CDR3 length: 13 residues. The CDR3 sequence is CAGGTGGRLAQFF. CDR3 DNA sequence: TGTGCCGGGGGGACAGGGGGTAGACTAGCCCAGTTCTTC.